In this sample, the clone carrying this T cell receptor (beta chain) turned up once. The method was immunoSEQ multiplex PCR; TCRdb's version includes in-frame clones alone and lacks a portion of them. The repertoire includes 80,000 to 90,000 clones, approximately 83% of them detected once, and 2% to 2.5% sits in the top ten. V lost 5 bases to trimming and J lost 2 bases, with 15 bases between them. From germline, CDR1 is LNHDA and CDR2 SQIVND (reference sequence). The CDR3 runs to 15 residues. The source of the sample is a study of blood T cell repertoires in COVID-19. This TCR came from a woman in her seventies with acute or convalescent COVID-19. V usage is TRBV19 and J usage is TRBJ1-1; TRBD1 is a possible D gene (5 bases). The sequencing input was peripheral blood. The CDR3 DNA reads as TGTGCCAGTAGTTACCCAGGGAAACTTAACACTGAAGCTTTCTTT. Residues: CASSYPGKLNTEAFF.